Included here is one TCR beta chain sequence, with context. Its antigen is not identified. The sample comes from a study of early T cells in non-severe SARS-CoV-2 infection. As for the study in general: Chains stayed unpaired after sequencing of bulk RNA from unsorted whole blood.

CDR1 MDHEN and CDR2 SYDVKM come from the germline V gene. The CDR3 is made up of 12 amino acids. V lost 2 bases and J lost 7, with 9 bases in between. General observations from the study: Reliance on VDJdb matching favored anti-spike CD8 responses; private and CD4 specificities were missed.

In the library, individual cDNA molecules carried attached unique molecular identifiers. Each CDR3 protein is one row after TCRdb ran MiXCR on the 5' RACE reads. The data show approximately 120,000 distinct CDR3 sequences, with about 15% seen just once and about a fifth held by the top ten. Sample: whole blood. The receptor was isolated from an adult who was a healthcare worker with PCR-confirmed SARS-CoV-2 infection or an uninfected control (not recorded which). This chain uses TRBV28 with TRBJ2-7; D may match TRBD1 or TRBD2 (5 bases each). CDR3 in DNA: TGTGCCAGCAGTTTAAGTGAGGGGGAGCAGTACTTC. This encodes CASSLSEGEQYF.